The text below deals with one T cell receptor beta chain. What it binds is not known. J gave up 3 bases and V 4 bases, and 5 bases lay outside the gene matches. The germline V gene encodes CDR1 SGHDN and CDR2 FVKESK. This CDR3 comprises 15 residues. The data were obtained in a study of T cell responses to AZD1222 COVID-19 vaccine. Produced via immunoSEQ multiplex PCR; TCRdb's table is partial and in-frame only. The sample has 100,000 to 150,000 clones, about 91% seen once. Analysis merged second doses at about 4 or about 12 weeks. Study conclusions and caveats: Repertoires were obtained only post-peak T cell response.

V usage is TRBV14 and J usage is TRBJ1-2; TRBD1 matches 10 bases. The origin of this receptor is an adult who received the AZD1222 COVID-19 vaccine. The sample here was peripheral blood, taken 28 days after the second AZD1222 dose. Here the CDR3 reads CASSLSGTGDYGYTF. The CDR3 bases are TGTGCCAGCAGCCTTTCCGGGACAGGGGACTATGGCTACACCTTC.